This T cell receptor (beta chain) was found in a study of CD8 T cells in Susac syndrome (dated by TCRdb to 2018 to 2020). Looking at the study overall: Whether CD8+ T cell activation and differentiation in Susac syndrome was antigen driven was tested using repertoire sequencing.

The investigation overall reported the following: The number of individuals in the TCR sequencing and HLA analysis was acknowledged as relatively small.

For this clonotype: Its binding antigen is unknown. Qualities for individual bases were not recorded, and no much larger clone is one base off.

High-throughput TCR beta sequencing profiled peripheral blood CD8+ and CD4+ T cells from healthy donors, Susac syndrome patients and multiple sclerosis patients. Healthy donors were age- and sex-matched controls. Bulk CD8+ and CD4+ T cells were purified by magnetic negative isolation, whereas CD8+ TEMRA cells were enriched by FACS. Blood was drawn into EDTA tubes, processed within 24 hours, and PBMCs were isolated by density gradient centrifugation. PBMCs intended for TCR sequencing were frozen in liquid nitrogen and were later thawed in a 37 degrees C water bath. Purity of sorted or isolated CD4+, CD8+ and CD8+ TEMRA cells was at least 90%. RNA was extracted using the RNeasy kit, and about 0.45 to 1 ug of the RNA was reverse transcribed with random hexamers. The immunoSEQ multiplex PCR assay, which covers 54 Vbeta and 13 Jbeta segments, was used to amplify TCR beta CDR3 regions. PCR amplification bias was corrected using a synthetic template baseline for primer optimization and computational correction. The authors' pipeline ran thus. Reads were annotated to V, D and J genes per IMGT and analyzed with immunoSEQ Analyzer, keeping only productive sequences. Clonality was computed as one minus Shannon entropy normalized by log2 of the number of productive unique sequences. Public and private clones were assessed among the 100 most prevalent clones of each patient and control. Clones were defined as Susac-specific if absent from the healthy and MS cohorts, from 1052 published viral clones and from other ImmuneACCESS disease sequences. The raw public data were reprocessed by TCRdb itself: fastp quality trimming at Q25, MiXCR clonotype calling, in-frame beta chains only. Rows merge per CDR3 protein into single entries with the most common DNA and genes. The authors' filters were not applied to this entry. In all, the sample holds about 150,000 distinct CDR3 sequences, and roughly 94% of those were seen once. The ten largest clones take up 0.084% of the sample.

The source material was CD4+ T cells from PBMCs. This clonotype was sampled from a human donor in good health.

Here is the DNA: TGTGCCAGCAAAGGGTTGACAGATACGCAGTATTTT. Translated, this is CASKGLTDTQYF. The rearrangement combines TRBV2 with TRBJ2-3, with no confident D gene call. Deletion took 7 bases off V and 3 bases off J, with a span of 8 bases between the germline ends. From the germline V gene, CDR1 is SNHLY and CDR2 is FYNNEI. The CDR3 covers 12 residues, taking in both the cysteine and the phenylalanine. Here the CDR3 DNA is all that survives: 36 bases in frame from base 1. With all but the CDR3 taken from the reference TRBV2 and TRBJ2-3 genes, the full variable domain is: EPEVTQTPSHQVTQMGQEVILRCVPISNHLYFYWYRQILGQKVEFLVSFYNNEISEKSEIFDDQFSVERPDGSNFTLKIRSTKLEDSAMYFCASKGLTDTQYFGPGTRLTVL.